The clone carrying this T cell receptor (beta chain) appeared a few times. Method: immunoSEQ multiplex PCR; TCRdb's copy keeps in-frame clones and lacks some. The table lists some 120,000 clones, around 86% of them singletons. This record comes from a study of blood T cell repertoires in COVID-19. The CDR3 sequence is 15 residues long. V was trimmed by 1 base and J by 4 bases, leaving 10 bases between them. Germline loops: CDR1 SGHTA, CDR2 FQGNSA. This rearrangement joins TRBV7-2 to TRBJ2-2; D possibly corresponds to TRBD1 (5 bases). The sample comprised peripheral blood. This sequence was found in a man between 40 and 49 years old with acute or convalescent COVID-19. The CDR3 nucleotides read TGTGCCAGCAGCTTAGATGGGGCCGGCACCGGGGAGCTGTTTTTT. As protein: CASSLDGAGTGELFF. The entire variable domain, with the rest obtained from reference TRBV7-2 and TRBJ2-2, is as follows: GAGVSQSPSNKVTEKGKDVELRCDPISGHTALYWYRQSLGQGLEFLIYFQGNSAPDKSGLPSDRFSAERTGGSVSTLTIQRTQQEDSAVYLCASSLDGAGTGELFFGEGSRLTVL.